One and the same sample provided the 26 T cell receptor beta chains below, sequenced in a study of identical twins. TCRdb reprocessed the 5' RACE reads with MiXCR, giving one entry per CDR3 protein. The repertoire holds 240,000 or so distinct CDR3 sequences, with roughly 12% as singletons. The same sample was also used in a study of yellow fever vaccine responses in identical twins.

Sequencing used memory (CD45RO+) T cells sorted from blood. The receptor source for this set is a woman under 30 in good health.

This clonotype has a single count. V gene TRBV4-1 combines with J gene TRBJ2-3; D might be TRBD1 or TRBD2, each matching 5 bases. Germline CDR1 reads MGHRA; CDR2 reads YSYEKL. Trimming cost V 4 bases and J 3 bases, with 14 bases left between them. The CDR3 is made up of 15 amino acids. CDR3 loop: CASSPGRTETDTQYF. CDR3 sequence (DNA): TGCGCCAGCAGCCCGGGACGGACTGAGACAGATACGCAGTATTTT.

In DNA, the CDR3 is TGTGCCAGCACCCGACAGGGTACAGATACGCAGTATTTT. This translates into CASTRQGTDTQYF. The chain employs TRBV2 and TRBJ2-3, with 7 bases lining up with TRBD1. V lost 7 bases and J lost 3; bases outside the gene matches: 4. Germline CDR1 and CDR2: SNHLY and FYNNEI. This CDR3 contains 13 residues.

This clonotype was seen many times. The CDR3 DNA reads as TGTGCCAGCAGCTTACTAGCGGGGGCCTACAATGAGCAGTTCTTC. Translation: CASSLLAGAYNEQFF. The rearrangement uses TRBV7-8 and TRBJ2-1; 10 positions match TRBD2. This CDR3 contains 15 residues. Germline V gives CDR1 SGHVS, CDR2 FQNEAQ. V was pared by 2 bases and J by 2 bases, with 0 bases of the junction left unmatched.

This clonotype was seen repeatedly, ten times or more. The chain employs TRBV9 and TRBJ2-1; 7 positions agree with TRBD2. This CDR3 spans 18 amino acids. The germline CDR1 and CDR2 sequences are SGDLS and YYNGEE. Trimming took 3 bases from V and 4 from J; bases not matched to a gene: 16. DNA of the CDR3: TGTGCCAGCAGCGCAGACGGAAGCGAAAAGCGGGGATACAATGAGCAGTTCTTC. Translated, it gives CASSADGSEKRGYNEQFF.

V usage is TRBV20-1 and J usage is TRBJ2-1; no definite D call. CDR3 size: 16 residues. Trimming removed 1 base at V and 0 bases at J, with 13 bases between. The germline gives CDR1 DFQATT, CDR2 SNEGSKA (reference sequence). The CDR3 nucleotides read TGCAGTGCTAGAGGCCTGATCGAGCACTCCTACAATGAGCAGTTCTTC. Its translation is CSARGLIEHSYNEQFF.

The CDR3 DNA reads as TGTGCCAGCAGCCAAGCGCGGGGACGGCGGGCTGAAGCTTTCTTT. Translated: CASSQARGRRAEAFF. This chain uses TRBV3-1 with TRBJ1-1, with a weak D call TRBD1 (5 bases). The germline V and J ends were trimmed by 1 base and 6 bases, with 15 bases remaining between them. This CDR3 is built from 15 residues. The germline V gene encodes CDR1 LGHDT and CDR2 YNNKEL (reference sequence).

This clonotype turned up a few times. CDR3 nucleotide sequence: TGTGCCAGCAGATCTAGCGGGAGTCCAGATACGCAGTATTTT. It specifies CASRSSGSPDTQYF. The chain uses TRBV6-1 and TRBJ2-3; TRBD2 agrees at 10 bases. Trimming took 6 bases from V and 4 from J; bases not matched to a gene: 4. Germline V gene lookup returns CDR1 MNHNS and CDR2 SASEGT. The CDR3 length is 14 residues.

This clonotype was counted at least ten times. One junction end disagrees with the germline gene, perhaps due to a read error. V is TRBV7-7 and J is TRBJ1-1; D uncertain. Germline lookup yields CDR1 SSHAT and CDR2 FNYEAQ (reference sequence). CDR3 length: 13 amino acids. CDR3 region: CASSLDPNTEAFF. CDR3 nucleotide sequence: TGTGCTAGCAGCTTAGATCCGAACACTGAAGCTTTCTTT. The variable domain in full, with the rest retrieved from reference TRBV7-7 and TRBJ1-1, is GAGVSQSPRYKVTKRGQDVTLRCDPISSHATLYWYQQALGQGPEFLTYFNYEAQPDKSGLPSDRFSAERPEGSISTLTIQRTEQRDSAMYRCASSLDPNTEAFFGQGTRLTVV.

This clonotype was seen a few times. The chain recombines TRBV6-1 with TRBJ2-7; D is uncertain. Between the trimmed V and J ends, which lost 2 bases and 0 bases, there was a span of 8 bases. The CDR3 is made up of 14 amino acids. Germline V CDR1 and CDR2: MNHNS, SASEGT. CDR3 region: CASSEQESSYEQYF. CDR3 DNA: TGTGCCAGCAGTGAACAGGAGAGCTCCTACGAGCAGTACTTC.

The chain is built from TRBV28 and TRBJ2-7; D uncertain. This CDR3 has 13 residues. V was clipped by 2 bases and J by 2 bases, with 7 bases between them. The germline CDR1 and CDR2 sequences are MDHEN and SYDVKM. CDR3 coding DNA: TGTGCCAGCAGTTTACAGACACCCTACGAGCAGTACTTC. Protein: CASSLQTPYEQYF. Combining the CDR3 with reference TRBV28 and TRBJ2-7 gives the whole variable domain DVKVTQSSRYLVKRTGEKVFLECVQDMDHENMFWYRQDPGLGLRLIYFSYDVKMKEKGDIPEGYSVSREKKERFSLILESASTNQTSMYLCASSLQTPYEQYFGPGTRLTVT.

The genes are TRBV11-1 and TRBJ2-6, with 10 bases lining up with TRBD1. The V gene's germline CDR1 is SGHAT and CDR2 FQDESV (reference sequence). Unmatched junction bases numbered 7, after V lost 3 bases and J lost 2 bases. This CDR3 contains 18 residues. CDR3 loop: CASSLATGGGAGANVLTF. The CDR3 DNA is TGTGCCAGCAGCTTGGCGACAGGGGGCGGAGCTGGGGCCAACGTCCTGACTTTC.

The chain carries TRBV14 and TRBJ1-1; D is undetermined. With 4 bases removed from V and 6 bases from J, the gap between germline ends came to 18 bases. Per germline, CDR1 SGHDN and CDR2 FVKESK. There are 15 residues in the CDR3. Here the CDR3 reads CASSRSGSGSAEAFF. The DNA for the CDR3 is TGTGCCAGCAGCCGCTCCGGGTCGGGGAGCGCTGAAGCTTTCTTT. Supplemented by reference TRBV14 and TRBJ1-1, the full variable domain reads EAGVTQFPSHSVIEKGQTVTLRCDPISGHDNLYWYRRVMGKEIKFLLHFVKESKQDESGMPNNRFLAERTGGTYSTLKVQPAELEDSGVYFCASSRSGSGSAEAFFGQGTRLTVV.

This clonotype was counted between two and nine times. V gene TRBV2 combines with J gene TRBJ1-2; no clear D. Looked up from germline, CDR1 is SNHLY and CDR2 is FYNNEI. Trimming shortened V by 9 bases and J by 4 bases, and 12 bases separated the two germline ends. CDR3 length equals 12 residues. The CDR3 region is CASRIRAYGYTF. The CDR3 DNA sequence: TGTGCCAGTAGAATCCGGGCCTATGGCTACACCTTC.

This clonotype was recorded a few times. The CDR3, as DNA: TGCAGTGCTAGAGAATACAGGGGGGGGCAAGAGACCCAGTACTTC. Amino acids: CSAREYRGGQETQYF. J is TRBJ2-5 and V is TRBV20-1, with D possibly matching TRBD1 (8 bases). There are 15 residues in the CDR3. Germline lookup yields CDR1 DFQATT and CDR2 SNEGSKA (reference sequence). V was trimmed by 0 bases and J by 2 bases, leaving 13 bases between them.

At least ten counts were recorded for this clonotype. V usage is TRBV3-1 and J usage is TRBJ2-7, with D perhaps TRBD1 or TRBD2 (5 bases each). Deletions cut 2 bases from V and 7 bases from J, with 9 bases between. Germline V gene lookup returns CDR1 LGHDT and CDR2 YNNKEL (reference sequence). There are 12 residues in the CDR3. This chain's CDR3 is CASSQLWGEQYF. The CDR3 region has the DNA TGTGCCAGCAGCCAACTGTGGGGGGAGCAGTACTTC.

There are a few counts of this clonotype. The chain is built from TRBV20-1 and TRBJ1-5; D remains ambiguous. Germline CDR1 is DFQATT and CDR2 is SNEGSKA (reference sequence). V was cut by 0 bases and J by 4 bases, with 10 bases left in between. The CDR3 contains 14 residues. The CDR3 region is CSARESNGNQPQHF. Written as DNA, the CDR3 is TGCAGTGCTAGAGAGAGTAACGGTAATCAGCCCCAGCATTTT.

The rearrangement joins TRBV7-9 to TRBJ1-1, with no clear D. Trimming took 1 base from V and 5 from J, leaving 8 bases between them. This CDR3 has 13 residues. In germline, CDR1 is SEHNR, CDR2 FQNEAQ (reference sequence). CDR3 in amino acids: CASSLEVGTEAFF. The CDR3 nucleotides are TGTGCCAGCAGCTTAGAAGTGGGGACTGAAGCTTTCTTT.

This clonotype was found many times. The chain joins TRBV28 to TRBJ1-5; maybe TRBD1 (5 bases). The CDR3 contains 14 residues. Trimming pared 7 bases from V and 7 bases from J, leaving 17 bases between. Per germline, CDR1 MDHEN and CDR2 SYDVKM. The CDR3 region has the DNA TGTGCCAGCACCAGCGGGACTTTTCTGCAGCCCCAGCATTTT. Translation gives CASTSGTFLQPQHF. Supplemented by reference TRBV28 and TRBJ1-5, the full variable domain reads DVKVTQSSRYLVKRTGEKVFLECVQDMDHENMFWYRQDPGLGLRLIYFSYDVKMKEKGDIPEGYSVSREKKERFSLILESASTNQTSMYLCASTSGTFLQPQHFGDGTRLSIL.

The gene calls are TRBV5-1 and TRBJ2-7, with TRBD2 as a possible D gene (7 bases). Germline-derived CDR1 and CDR2 are SGHRS and YFSETQ. V gave up 0 bases and J gave up 7 bases, with 20 bases separating them. The CDR3 contains 16 residues. The CDR3 bases are TGCGCCAGCAGCTTGGCCGGAGGGGGGGTCTCGGAAGAGCAGTACTTC. This encodes CASSLAGGGVSEEQYF.

This clonotype was seen a few times. This chain connects TRBV4-3 to TRBJ2-7; 10 bases are shared with TRBD2. J was trimmed by 4 bases and V by 3 bases; bases with no gene match: 6. The CDR3 is 15 amino acids. Germline loops: CDR1 LGHNA, CDR2 YSLEER. The CDR3 nucleotides read TGCGCCAGCAGCCAGATAGCGGGAGGCCAATACGAGCAGTACTTC. It codes for CASSQIAGGQYEQYF.

A few counts support this clonotype. The chain carries TRBV5-1 and TRBJ2-3; no clear D. Trimming left V 3 bases short and J 0 bases short, with 14 bases between. Germline CDR1 reads SGHRS; CDR2 reads YFSETQ. CDR3 length: 16 residues. CDR3 nucleotide sequence: TGCGCCAGCAGCTCGATAGCTGGAACTAGCACAGATACGCAGTATTTT. It yields the protein CASSSIAGTSTDTQYF.

This clonotype was seen more than once but under ten times. This sequence joins TRBV18 and TRBJ2-5; 13 nucleotides align to TRBD2. Trimming removed 3 bases from V and 5 bases from J; junction bases left unmatched: 3. This CDR3 has 15 amino acids. Germline loops: CDR1 KGHSH, CDR2 LQKENI. CDR3 sequence: CASSPGTSGVETQYF. DNA of the CDR3: TGTGCCAGCTCACCCGGGACTAGCGGGGTGGAGACCCAGTACTTC.

The gene calls are TRBV7-2 and TRBJ2-1, with TRBD1 matching over 9 bases. The CDR3 sequence is 16 residues long. Germline CDR1 SGHTA, CDR2 FQGNSA. Trimming removed 2 bases from V and 8 bases from J; junction bases left unmatched: 10. CDR3 coding DNA: TGTGCCAGCAGCTTATCATCAGACAGGGGGGCCGATGAGCAGTTCTTC. It codes for CASSLSSDRGADEQFF.

This clonotype was found a few times. The chain couples TRBV7-9 to TRBJ2-5; D is undetermined. Looked up from germline, CDR1 is SEHNR and CDR2 is FQNEAQ (reference sequence). V was trimmed by 5 bases and J by 1 base, leaving 11 bases between them. CDR3 length equals 14 residues. The CDR3 sequence is CASSPAHVQETQYF. In nucleotides, the CDR3 is TGTGCCAGCAGCCCCGCTCACGTCCAAGAGACCCAGTACTTC.

The chain couples TRBV27 to TRBJ2-7, with a weak D call TRBD1 (6 bases). Germline lookup yields CDR1 MNHEY and CDR2 SMNVEV (reference sequence). The CDR3 sequence is 15 residues long. The V gene lost 1 base and the J gene lost 3 bases, with 13 bases spanning the gap. The CDR3 is CASSLFLGTSYEQYF. CDR3 coding DNA: TGTGCCAGCAGTTTATTCTTGGGGACAAGCTACGAGCAGTACTTC.

This clonotype was observed a few times. The CDR3 here is CASSLVPVSTDTQYF. CDR3 DNA: TGTGCCAGCAGCTTAGTACCGGTGAGCACAGATACGCAGTATTTT. V and J are TRBV7-2 and TRBJ2-3; D call uncertain. Trimming stripped 1 base from V and 0 bases from J, with 8 bases between. There are 15 residues in the CDR3. From germline, CDR1 is SGHTA and CDR2 FQGNSA.